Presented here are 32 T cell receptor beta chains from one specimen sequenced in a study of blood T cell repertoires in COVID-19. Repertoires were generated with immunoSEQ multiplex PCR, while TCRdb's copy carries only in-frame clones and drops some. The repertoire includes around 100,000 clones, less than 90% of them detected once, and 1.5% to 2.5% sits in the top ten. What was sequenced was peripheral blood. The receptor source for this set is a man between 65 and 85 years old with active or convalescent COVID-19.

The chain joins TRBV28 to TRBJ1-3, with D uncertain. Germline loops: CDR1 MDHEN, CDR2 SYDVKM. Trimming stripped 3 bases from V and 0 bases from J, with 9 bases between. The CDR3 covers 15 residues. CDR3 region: CASSLKTGSGNTIYF. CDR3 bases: TGTGCCAGCAGTTTGAAGACGGGCTCTGGAAACACCATATATTTT. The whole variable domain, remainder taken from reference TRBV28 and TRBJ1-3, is DVKVTQSSRYLVKRTGEKVFLECVQDMDHENMFWYRQDPGLGLRLIYFSYDVKMKEKGDIPEGYSVSREKKERFSLILESASTNQTSMYLCASSLKTGSGNTIYFGEGSWLTVV.

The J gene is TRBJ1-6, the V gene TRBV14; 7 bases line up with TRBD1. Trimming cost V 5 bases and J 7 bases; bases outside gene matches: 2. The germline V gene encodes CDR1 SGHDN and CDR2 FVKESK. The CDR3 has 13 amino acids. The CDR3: CASSKGQNSPLHF. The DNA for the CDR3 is TGTGCCAGCAGCAAGGGACAGAATTCACCCCTCCACTTT.

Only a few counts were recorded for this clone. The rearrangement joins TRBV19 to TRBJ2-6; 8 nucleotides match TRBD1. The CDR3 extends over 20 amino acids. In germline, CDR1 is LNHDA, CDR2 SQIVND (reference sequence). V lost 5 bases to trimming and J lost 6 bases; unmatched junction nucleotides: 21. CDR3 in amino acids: CASSRRTGGQFSGVANVLTF. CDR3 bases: TGTGCCAGTAGTCGCAGAACAGGGGGACAATTCTCTGGGGTGGCCAACGTCCTGACTTTC.

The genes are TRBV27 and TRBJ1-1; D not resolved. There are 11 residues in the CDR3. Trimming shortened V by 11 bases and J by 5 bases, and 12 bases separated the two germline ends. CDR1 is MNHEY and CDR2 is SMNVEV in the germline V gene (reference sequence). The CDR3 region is CAGLSRTEAFF. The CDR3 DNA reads TGTGCCGGCTTATCGAGGACTGAAGCTTTCTTT.

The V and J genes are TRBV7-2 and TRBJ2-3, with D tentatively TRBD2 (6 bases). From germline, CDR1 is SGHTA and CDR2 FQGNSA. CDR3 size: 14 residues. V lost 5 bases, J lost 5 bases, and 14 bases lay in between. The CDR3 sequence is CASSPPGVGDTQYF. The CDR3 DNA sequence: TGTGCCAGCAGCCCCCCGGGGGTGGGAGATACGCAGTATTTT. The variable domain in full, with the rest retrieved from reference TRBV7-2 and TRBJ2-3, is GAGVSQSPSNKVTEKGKDVELRCDPISGHTALYWYRQSLGQGLEFLIYFQGNSAPDKSGLPSDRFSAERTGGSVSTLTIQRTQQEDSAVYLCASSPPGVGDTQYFGPGTRLTVL.

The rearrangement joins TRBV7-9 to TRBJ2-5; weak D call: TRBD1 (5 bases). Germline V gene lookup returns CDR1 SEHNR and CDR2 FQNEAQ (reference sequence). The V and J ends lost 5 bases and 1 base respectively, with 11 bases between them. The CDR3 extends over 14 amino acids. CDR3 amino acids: CASSADSSQETQYF. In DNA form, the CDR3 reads TGTGCCAGCAGCGCCGACAGCTCCCAAGAGACCCAGTACTTC. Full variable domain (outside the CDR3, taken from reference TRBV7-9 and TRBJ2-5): DTGVSQNPRHKITKRGQNVTFRCDPISEHNRLYWYRQTLGQGPEFLTYFQNEAQLEKSRLLSDRFSAERPKGSFSTLEIQRTEQGDSAMYLCASSADSSQETQYFGPGTRLLVL.

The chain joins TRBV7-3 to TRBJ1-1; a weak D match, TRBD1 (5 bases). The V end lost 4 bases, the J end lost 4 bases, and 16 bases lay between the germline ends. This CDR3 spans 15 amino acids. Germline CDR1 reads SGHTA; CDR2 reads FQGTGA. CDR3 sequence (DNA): TGTGCCAGCAGCTCTCCAGGGAGCGGGGGCACTGAAGCTTTCTTT. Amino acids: CASSSPGSGGTEAFF.

CDR3 coding DNA: TGTGCCAGCTCACCATTTAAACAGGGAACTGAAGCTTTCTTT. Translated, it gives CASSPFKQGTEAFF. V and J are TRBV18 and TRBJ1-1, with D perhaps TRBD1 (6 bases). This CDR3 is built from 14 residues. The V end was cut by 2 bases, the J end by 5 bases, with 12 bases between. The germline CDR1 and CDR2 sequences are KGHSH and LQKENI.

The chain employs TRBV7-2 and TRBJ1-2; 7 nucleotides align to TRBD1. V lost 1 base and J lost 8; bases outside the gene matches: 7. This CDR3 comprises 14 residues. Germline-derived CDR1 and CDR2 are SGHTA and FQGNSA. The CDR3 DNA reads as TGTGCCAGCAGCTTAGGAGGGGGCAATAGGGGCTACACCTTC. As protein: CASSLGGGNRGYTF.

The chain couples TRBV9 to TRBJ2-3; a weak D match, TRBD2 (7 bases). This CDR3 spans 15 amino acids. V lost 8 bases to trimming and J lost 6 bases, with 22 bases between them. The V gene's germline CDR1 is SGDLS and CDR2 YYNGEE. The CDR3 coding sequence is TGTGCCAGTACAACTAGGGAGGGGACAAGGGATACGCAGTATTTT. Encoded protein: CASTTREGTRDTQYF. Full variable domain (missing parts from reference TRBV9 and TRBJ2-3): DSGVTQTPKHLITATGQRVTLRCSPRSGDLSVYWYQQSLDQGLQFLIQYYNGEERAKGNILERFSAQQFPDLHSELNLSSLELGDSALYFCASTTREGTRDTQYFGPGTRLTVL.

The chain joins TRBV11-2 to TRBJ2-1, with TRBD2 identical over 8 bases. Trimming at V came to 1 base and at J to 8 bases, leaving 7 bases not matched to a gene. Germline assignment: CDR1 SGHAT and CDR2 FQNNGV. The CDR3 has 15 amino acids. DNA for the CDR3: TGTGCCAGCAGCTTAGCGGGGGGGGCCGTAGATGAGCAGTTCTTC. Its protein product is CASSLAGGAVDEQFF.

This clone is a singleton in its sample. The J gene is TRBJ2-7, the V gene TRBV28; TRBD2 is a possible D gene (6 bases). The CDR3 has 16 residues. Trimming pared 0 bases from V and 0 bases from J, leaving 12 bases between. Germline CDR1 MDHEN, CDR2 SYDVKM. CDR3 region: CASSLWGSGNSYEQYF. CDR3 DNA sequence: TGTGCCAGCAGTTTATGGGGTAGCGGTAACTCCTACGAGCAGTACTTC.

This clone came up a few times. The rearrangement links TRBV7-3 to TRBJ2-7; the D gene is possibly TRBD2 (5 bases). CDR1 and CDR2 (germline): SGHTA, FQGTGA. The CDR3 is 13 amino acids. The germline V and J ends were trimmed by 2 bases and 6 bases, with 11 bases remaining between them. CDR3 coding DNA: TGTGCCAGCAGCTTACGGGGAGAGAGCGAGCAGTACTTC. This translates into CASSLRGESEQYF.

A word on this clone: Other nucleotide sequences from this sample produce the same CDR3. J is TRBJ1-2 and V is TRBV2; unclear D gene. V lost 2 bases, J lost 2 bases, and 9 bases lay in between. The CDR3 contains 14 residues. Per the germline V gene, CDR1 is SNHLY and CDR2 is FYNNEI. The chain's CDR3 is CASSELGVNYGYTF. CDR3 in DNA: TGTGCCAGCAGTGAACTTGGAGTGAACTATGGCTACACCTTC. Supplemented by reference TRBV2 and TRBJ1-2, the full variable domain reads EPEVTQTPSHQVTQMGQEVILRCVPISNHLYFYWYRQILGQKVEFLVSFYNNEISEKSEIFDDQFSVERPDGSNFTLKIRSTKLEDSAMYFCASSELGVNYGYTFGSGTRLTVV.

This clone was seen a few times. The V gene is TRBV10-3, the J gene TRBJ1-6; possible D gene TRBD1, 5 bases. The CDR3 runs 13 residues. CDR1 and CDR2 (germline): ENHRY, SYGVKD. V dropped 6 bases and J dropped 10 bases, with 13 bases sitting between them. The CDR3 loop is CAIRSTESSPLHF. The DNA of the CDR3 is TGTGCCATCAGATCGACAGAGAGCTCACCCCTCCACTTT.

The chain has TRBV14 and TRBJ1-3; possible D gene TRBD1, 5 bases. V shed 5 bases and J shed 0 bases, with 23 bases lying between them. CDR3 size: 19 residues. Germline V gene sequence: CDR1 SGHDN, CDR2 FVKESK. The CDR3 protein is CASSSGQGSKVISGNTIYF. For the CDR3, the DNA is TGTGCCAGCAGCTCCGGGCAGGGCAGCAAAGTTATCTCTGGAAACACCATATATTTT. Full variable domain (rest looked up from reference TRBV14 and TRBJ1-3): EAGVTQFPSHSVIEKGQTVTLRCDPISGHDNLYWYRRVMGKEIKFLLHFVKESKQDESGMPNNRFLAERTGGTYSTLKVQPAELEDSGVYFCASSSGQGSKVISGNTIYFGEGSWLTVV.

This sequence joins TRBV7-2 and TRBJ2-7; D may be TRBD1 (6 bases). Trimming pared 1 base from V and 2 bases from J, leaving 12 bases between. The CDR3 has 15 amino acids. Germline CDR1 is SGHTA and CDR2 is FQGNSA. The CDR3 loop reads CASSLEAGAAYEQYF. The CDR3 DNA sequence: TGTGCCAGCAGCTTAGAGGCAGGGGCAGCCTACGAGCAGTACTTC.

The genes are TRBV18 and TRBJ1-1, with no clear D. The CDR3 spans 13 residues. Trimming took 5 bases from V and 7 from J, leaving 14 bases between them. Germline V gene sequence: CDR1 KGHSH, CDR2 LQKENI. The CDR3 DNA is TGTGCCAGCTCAGAAGATCGGGAGATTGAAGCTTTCTTT. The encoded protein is CASSEDREIEAFF.

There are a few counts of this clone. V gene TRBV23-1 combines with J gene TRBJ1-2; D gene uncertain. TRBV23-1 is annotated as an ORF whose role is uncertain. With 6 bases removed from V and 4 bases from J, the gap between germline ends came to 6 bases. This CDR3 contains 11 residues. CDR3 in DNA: TGCGCCAGCAGCGGAGTCTATGGCTACACCTTC. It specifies CASSGVYGYTF.

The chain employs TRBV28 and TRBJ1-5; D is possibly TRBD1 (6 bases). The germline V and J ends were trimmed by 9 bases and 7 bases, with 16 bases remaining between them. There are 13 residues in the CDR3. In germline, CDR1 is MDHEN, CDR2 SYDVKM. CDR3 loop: CASLGRGWQPQHF. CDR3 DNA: TGTGCCAGTTTGGGCAGGGGTTGGCAGCCCCAGCATTTT. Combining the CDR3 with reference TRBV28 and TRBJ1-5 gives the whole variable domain DVKVTQSSRYLVKRTGEKVFLECVQDMDHENMFWYRQDPGLGLRLIYFSYDVKMKEKGDIPEGYSVSREKKERFSLILESASTNQTSMYLCASLGRGWQPQHFGDGTRLSIL.

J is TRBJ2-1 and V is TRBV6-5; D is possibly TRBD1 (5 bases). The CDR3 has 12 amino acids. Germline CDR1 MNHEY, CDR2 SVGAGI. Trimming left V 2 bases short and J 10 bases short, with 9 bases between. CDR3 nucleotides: TGTGCCAGCAGTTACGGCAGGGCAGAGCAGTTCTTC. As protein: CASSYGRAEQFF.

Here the CDR3 DNA reads TGTGCCTGGAGTCGGACAGGGGGAAACACCATATATTTT. It encodes CAWSRTGGNTIYF. This chain links TRBV30 with TRBJ1-3; TRBD1 aligns across 8 bases. Per the germline V gene, CDR1 is GTSNPN and CDR2 is SVGIG (reference sequence). Losses at the gene ends were 2 bases for V and 4 bases for J; bases not matched to a gene: 1. This CDR3 is built from 13 residues. The whole variable domain, remainder taken from reference TRBV30 and TRBJ1-3, is SQTIHQWPATLVQPVGSPLSLECTVEGTSNPNLYWYRQAAGRGLQLLFYSVGIGQISSEVPQNLSASRPQDRQFILSSKKLLLSDSGFYLCAWSRTGGNTIYFGEGSWLTVV.

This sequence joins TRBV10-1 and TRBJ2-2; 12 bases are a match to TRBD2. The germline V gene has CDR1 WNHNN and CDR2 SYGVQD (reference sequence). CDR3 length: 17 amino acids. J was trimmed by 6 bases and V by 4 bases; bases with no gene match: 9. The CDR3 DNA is TGCGCCAGCAGTGGTACTAGCGGGGGGCGCCGGGCCGGGGAGCTGTTTTTT. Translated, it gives CASSGTSGGRRAGELFF.

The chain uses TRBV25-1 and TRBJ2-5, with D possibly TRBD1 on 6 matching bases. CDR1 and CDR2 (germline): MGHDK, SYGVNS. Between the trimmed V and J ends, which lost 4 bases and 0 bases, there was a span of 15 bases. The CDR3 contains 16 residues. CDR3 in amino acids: CASSAKTGTYQETQYF. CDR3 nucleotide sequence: TGTGCCAGCAGTGCTAAGACAGGAACGTACCAAGAGACCCAGTACTTC.

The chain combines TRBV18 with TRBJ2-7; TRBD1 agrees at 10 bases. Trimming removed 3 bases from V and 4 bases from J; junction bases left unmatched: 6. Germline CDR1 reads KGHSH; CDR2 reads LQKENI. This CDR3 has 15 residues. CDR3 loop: CASSPNDRGHYEQYF. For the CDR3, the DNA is TGTGCCAGCTCACCGAATGACAGGGGGCATTACGAGCAGTACTTC.

The CDR3 is CAWTRGSSYNEQFF. The CDR3 DNA reads TGTGCCTGGACTCGGGGGAGCTCCTACAATGAGCAGTTCTTC. V and J are TRBV30 and TRBJ2-1, with D possibly matching TRBD2 (6 bases). Germline V lookup: CDR1 GTSNPN, CDR2 SVGIG (reference sequence). This CDR3 region has 14 residues. Trimming stripped 4 bases from V and 0 bases from J, with 10 bases between.

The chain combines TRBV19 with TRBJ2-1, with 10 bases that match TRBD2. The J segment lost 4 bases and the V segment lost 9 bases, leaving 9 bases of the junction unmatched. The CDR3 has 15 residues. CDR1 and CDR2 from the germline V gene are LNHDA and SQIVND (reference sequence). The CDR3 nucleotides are TGTGCCAGCGCCGCCACTAGCGGGGCTTACAATGAGCAGTTCTTC. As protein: CASAATSGAYNEQFF.

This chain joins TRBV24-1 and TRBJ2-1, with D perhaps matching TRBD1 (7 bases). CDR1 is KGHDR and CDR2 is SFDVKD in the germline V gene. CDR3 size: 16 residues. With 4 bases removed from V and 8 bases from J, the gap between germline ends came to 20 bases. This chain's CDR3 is CATSEPDPLRGDEQFF. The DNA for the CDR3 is TGTGCCACCAGTGAACCTGACCCTCTCAGGGGGGATGAGCAGTTCTTC.

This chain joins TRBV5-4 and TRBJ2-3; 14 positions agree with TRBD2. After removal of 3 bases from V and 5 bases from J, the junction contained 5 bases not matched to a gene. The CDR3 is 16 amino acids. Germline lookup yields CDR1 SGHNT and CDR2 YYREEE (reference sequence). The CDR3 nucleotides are TGTGCCAGCAGCTCAGGACTAGCGGGGGGTCAAGATACGCAGTATTTT. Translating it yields CASSSGLAGGQDTQYF. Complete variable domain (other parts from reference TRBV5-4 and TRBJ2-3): ETGVTQSPTHLIKTRGQQVTLRCSSQSGHNTVSWYQQALGQGPQFIFQYYREEENGRGNFPPRFSGLQFPNYSSELNVNALELDDSALYLCASSSGLAGGQDTQYFGPGTRLTVL.

The CDR3 DNA sequence: TGTGCCTGGAGTGTAGGGGACAATCAGCCCCAGCATTTT. Translation gives CAWSVGDNQPQHF. The chain couples TRBV30 to TRBJ1-5, with a possible D match to TRBD1 (5 bases). The V and J ends lost 0 bases and 3 bases respectively, with 6 bases between them. The CDR3 totals 13 residues. Germline loops: CDR1 GTSNPN, CDR2 SVGIG (reference sequence).

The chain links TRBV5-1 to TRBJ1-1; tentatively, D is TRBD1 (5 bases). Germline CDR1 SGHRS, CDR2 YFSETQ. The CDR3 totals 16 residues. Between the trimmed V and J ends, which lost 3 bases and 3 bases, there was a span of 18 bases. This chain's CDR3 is CASSSSQGQGYTEAFF. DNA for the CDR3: TGCGCCAGCAGCTCATCTCAAGGGCAGGGTTACACTGAAGCTTTCTTT.

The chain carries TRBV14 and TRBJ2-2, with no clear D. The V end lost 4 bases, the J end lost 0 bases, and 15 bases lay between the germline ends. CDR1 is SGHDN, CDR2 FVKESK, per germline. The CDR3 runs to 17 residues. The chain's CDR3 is CASSPQTNSANTGELFF. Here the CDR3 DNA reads TGTGCCAGCAGCCCGCAAACAAATTCCGCGAACACCGGGGAGCTGTTTTTT.